This entry describes one TCR beta chain. The record originates from a study of blood T cell repertoires in COVID-19. Across the whole study: Material from acute and convalescent COVID-19 was sourced from the United States, Italy and Spain.

The CDR3 length is 16 residues. Trimming left V 2 bases short and J 0 bases short, with 12 bases between. Germline V lookup: CDR1 MNHEY, CDR2 SVGEGT. Per the original methods: Reference gene primer amplification yielded estimated nucleated cell counts. Profiling relied on immunoSEQ multiplex PCR, and the TCRdb table lists in-frame clones only, not all of them. V, J and clone size were drawn from that table, and D and trimming were deduced from the DNA. This repertoire shows 140,000 or so clones, about 89% found once; its top ten account for roughly 37%. This clonotype was sampled from a man aged 50-59 years who had recovered from COVID-19. Source material: peripheral blood. The J gene is TRBJ2-3, the V gene TRBV6-2 or TRBV6-3, with D possibly being TRBD1 (6 bases). This chain's CDR3 is CASSYGDTGSTDTQYF. CDR3 in DNA: TGTGCCAGCAGTTACGGGGATACAGGGAGCACAGATACGCAGTATTTT.